One and the same sample provided the 9 T cell receptor beta chains below, sequenced in a study of OX40 agonist ivuxolimab in advanced cancers. Assay used: immunoSEQ multiplex PCR; TCRdb lists only in-frame clones, some missing. The sample consists of about 60,000 clones, about 86% of them appearing once. The material was CD4+ or CD8+ T cells sorted from blood, obtained in a trial of the OX40 agonist ivuxolimab. Source of these receptors: an adult with an advanced solid tumor such as melanoma, head and neck, liver or kidney cancer.

The CDR3 nucleotides read TGTGCCAGCAGCTTATTTGGGGGGGTGAGGACTGAAGCTTTCTTT. Its protein is CASSLFGGVRTEAFF. The chain carries TRBV7-9 and TRBJ1-1; D is possibly TRBD1 (5 bases). This CDR3 is 15 amino acids long. The V end was cut by 2 bases, the J end by 5 bases, with 15 bases between. Germline V gene lookup returns CDR1 SEHNR and CDR2 FQNEAQ (reference sequence).

This clone was seen once. The J gene is TRBJ1-1, the V gene TRBV6-1; 8 bases align to TRBD1. This CDR3 region has 14 residues. Germline values: CDR1 MNHNS, CDR2 SASEGT. V gave up 4 bases and J gave up 1 base; unmatched junction bases: 2. The CDR3 DNA reads as TGTGCCAGCAGTGCCGGGACAGGGAACACTGAAGCTTTCTTT. The encoded protein is CASSAGTGNTEAFF.

V and J are TRBV18 and TRBJ1-1; D is undetermined. CDR3 length equals 15 residues. With 0 bases removed from V and 1 base from J, the gap between germline ends came to 9 bases. Looked up from germline, CDR1 is KGHSH and CDR2 is LQKENI. The CDR3 DNA sequence: TGTGCCAGCTCACCACCTCCTCCGGGGAACACTGAAGCTTTCTTT. Its translation: CASSPPPPGNTEAFF.

This chain connects TRBV5-8 to TRBJ2-7; D may be TRBD1 (5 bases). V gave up 7 bases and J gave up 5 bases, with 16 bases separating them. The germline gives CDR1 SGHTS, CDR2 YDEGEE. The CDR3 is 13 amino acids. CDR3 amino acids: CASGHVWNHEQYF. For the CDR3, the DNA is TGTGCCAGCGGACACGTTTGGAACCACGAGCAGTACTTC.

V usage is TRBV7-2 and J usage is TRBJ2-5, with D possibly TRBD2 on 6 matching bases. Trimming left V 6 bases short and J 2 bases short, with 13 bases between. The V gene's germline CDR1 is SGHTA and CDR2 FQGNSA. This CDR3 spans 14 amino acids. The CDR3 nucleotides are TGTGCCAGCAGAAGCGGGCTGGGTCAAGAGACCCAGTACTTC. This translates into CASRSGLGQETQYF.

The chain carries TRBV9 and TRBJ1-1; unclear D gene. The V gene's germline CDR1 is SGDLS and CDR2 YYNGEE. V was pared by 4 bases and J by 2 bases, with 12 bases between. This CDR3 has 14 residues. The DNA of the CDR3 is TGTGCCAGCAGCCGCCTTGGGGTAAACACTGAAGCTTTCTTT. Its translation: CASSRLGVNTEAFF.

V and J are TRBV4-1 and TRBJ2-5; D perhaps matches TRBD2 (5 bases). CDR1 MGHRA and CDR2 YSYEKL come from the germline V gene. V was cut by 5 bases and J by 3 bases, with 16 bases left in between. The CDR3 contains 15 residues. The CDR3 bases are TGCGCCAGCAGCACGTCAGAACGGGAAAAAGAGACCCAGTACTTC. Protein product: CASSTSEREKETQYF.

The V gene is TRBV13, the J gene TRBJ2-7, with TRBD1 identical over 9 bases. Trimming at V came to 6 bases and at J to 5 bases, leaving 11 bases not matched to a gene. The CDR3 length is 15 residues. The germline gives CDR1 PRHDT, CDR2 FYEKMQ (reference sequence). DNA for the CDR3: TGTGCCAGCAGGCAAACCGGGACAGGGACTAACGAGCAGTACTTC. As protein: CASRQTGTGTNEQYF.

V gene TRBV10-3 combines with J gene TRBJ2-1; 13 bases line up with TRBD2. CDR1 ENHRY and CDR2 SYGVKD come from the germline V gene. The CDR3 contains 17 residues. Trimming removed 0 bases from V and 1 base from J; junction bases left unmatched: 0. The CDR3 nucleotides read TGTGCCATCAGTGAGTCACTAGCGGGGGGGTCCTACAATGAGCAGTTCTTC. Its translation is CAISESLAGGSYNEQFF.